The clone carrying this TCR beta chain was found a few times. Its matching antigen is unknown. The junction departs from germline at one end; a sequencing error may be responsible. Data came from immunoSEQ multiplex PCR; TCRdb stores just in-frame clones and leaves some out. In the table there are under 11,000 clones, more than 55% of which are singletons. The sample belongs to a study of radiation and T cells in renal cell carcinoma. Whole-study results and caveats: Irradiated tumors had higher TCR clonality than control tumors. Irradiated tumors held more dominant CDR3 motifs than control tumors.

Noted treatment: treatment-naive control, cytoreductive nephrectomy. The CDR3 length is 13 residues. CDR1 and CDR2 (germline): SGHRS, YFSETQ. The TCR comes from a man aged 40-49 years with renal cell carcinoma. The chain couples TRBV5-1 to TRBJ1-2, with D unresolved. The sequencing here drew on tumor tissue, taken from a patient whose treatment was nephrectomy without radiotherapy. The CDR3: CASSLYPSSGYTF. The CDR3 DNA reads TGTGCCAGCAGCTTGTATCCGTCAAGCGGCTACACCTTC.